The sequence of this T cell receptor (beta chain) was determined in a study of Graves' ophthalmopathy and Graves' hyperthyroidism. Amplification of TCR beta CDR3 regions used RNA transcripts. HTBI-primed RT-PCR formed the first round, and a multiplex PCR formed the second. TCRdb fed the multiplex PCR reads into MiXCR, producing one record per CDR3 protein. The sample comprises hundreds of thousands of distinct CDR3 sequences, about 20% of which are singletons, and more than 5.5% rests with the top ten. Ten or more counts support this clonotype. Its matching antigen is unknown. Study-wide results and limits: Classification of ophthalmopathy versus stable hyperthyroidism by a 13-signature model yielded around 90% sensitivity and approximately 80% specificity. Most thyroid clonotypes expanded beyond 0.001 frequency were also found in blood.

The V and J ends lost 0 bases and 5 bases respectively, with 19 bases between them. Germline-derived CDR1 and CDR2 are DFQATT and SNEGSKA (reference sequence). The CDR3 extends over 16 amino acids. The sequencing input was peripheral blood. The chain combines TRBV20-1 with TRBJ1-2; no clear D gene. This receptor was taken from a woman aged 18-29 years with stable Graves' hyperthyroidism. Some clones in this sample may be carry-over from other donors' samples. The CDR3 spells CSARDHARSTEYGYTF. The CDR3 DNA reads TGCAGTGCTAGAGATCATGCACGTTCAACCGAATATGGCTACACCTTC.